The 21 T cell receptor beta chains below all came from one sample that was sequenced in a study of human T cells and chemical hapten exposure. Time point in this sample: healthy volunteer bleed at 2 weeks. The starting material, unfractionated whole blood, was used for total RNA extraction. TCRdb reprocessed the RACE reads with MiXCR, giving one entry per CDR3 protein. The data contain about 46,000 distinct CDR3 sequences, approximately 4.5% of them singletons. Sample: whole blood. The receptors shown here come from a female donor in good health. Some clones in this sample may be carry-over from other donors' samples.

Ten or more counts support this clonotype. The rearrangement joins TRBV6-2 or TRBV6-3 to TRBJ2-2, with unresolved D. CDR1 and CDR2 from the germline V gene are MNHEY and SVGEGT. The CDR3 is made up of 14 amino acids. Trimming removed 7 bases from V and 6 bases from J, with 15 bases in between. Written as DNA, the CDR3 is TGTGCCAGCAATCAAGGCGTTCGGGCCGGGGAGCTGTTTTTT. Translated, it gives CASNQGVRAGELFF.

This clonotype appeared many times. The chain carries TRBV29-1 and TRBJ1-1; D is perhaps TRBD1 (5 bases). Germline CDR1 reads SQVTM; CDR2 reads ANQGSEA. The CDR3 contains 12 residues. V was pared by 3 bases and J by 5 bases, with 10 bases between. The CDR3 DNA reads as TGCAGCGTTGACAGGGCAGAAACTGAAGCTTTCTTT. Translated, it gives CSVDRAETEAFF.

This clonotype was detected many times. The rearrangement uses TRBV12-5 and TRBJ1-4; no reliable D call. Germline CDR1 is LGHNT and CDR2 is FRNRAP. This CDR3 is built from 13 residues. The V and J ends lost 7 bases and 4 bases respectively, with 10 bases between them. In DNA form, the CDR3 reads TGTGCTAGTGCCGCGGTCCATAATGAAAAACTGTTTTTT. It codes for CASAAVHNEKLFF.

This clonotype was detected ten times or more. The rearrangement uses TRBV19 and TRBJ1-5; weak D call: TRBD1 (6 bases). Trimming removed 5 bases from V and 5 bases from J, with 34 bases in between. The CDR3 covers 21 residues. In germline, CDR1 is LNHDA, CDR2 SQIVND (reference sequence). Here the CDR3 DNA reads TGTGCCAGTAGTGGAACTCAAGGACGACCTTTCACGACAGGATCTGATCAGCCCCAGCATTTT. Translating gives CASSGTQGRPFTTGSDQPQHF.

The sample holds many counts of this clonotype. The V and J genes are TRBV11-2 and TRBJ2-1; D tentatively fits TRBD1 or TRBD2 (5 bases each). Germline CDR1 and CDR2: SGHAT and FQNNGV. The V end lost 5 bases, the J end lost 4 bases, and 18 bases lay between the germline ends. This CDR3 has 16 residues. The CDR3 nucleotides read TGTGCCAGCAGCCCCCGAGGGGCTAGAGGGTACAATGAGCAGTTCTTC. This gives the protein CASSPRGARGYNEQFF.

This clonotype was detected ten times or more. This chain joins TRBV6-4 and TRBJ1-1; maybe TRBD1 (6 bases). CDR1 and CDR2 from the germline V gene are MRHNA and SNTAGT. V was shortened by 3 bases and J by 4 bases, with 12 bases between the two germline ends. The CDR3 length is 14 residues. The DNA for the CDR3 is TGTGCCAGCAGTGAGCGCGCAGGGGCCACTGAAGCTTTCTTT. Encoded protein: CASSERAGATEAFF.

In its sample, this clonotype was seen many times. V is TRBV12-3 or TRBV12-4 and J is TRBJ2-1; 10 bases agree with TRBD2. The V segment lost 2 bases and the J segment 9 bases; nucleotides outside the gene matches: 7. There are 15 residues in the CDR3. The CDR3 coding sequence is TGTGCCAGCAGTTTAACTAGCGGGGTAGGTGGTGAGCAGTTCTTC. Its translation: CASSLTSGVGGEQFF.

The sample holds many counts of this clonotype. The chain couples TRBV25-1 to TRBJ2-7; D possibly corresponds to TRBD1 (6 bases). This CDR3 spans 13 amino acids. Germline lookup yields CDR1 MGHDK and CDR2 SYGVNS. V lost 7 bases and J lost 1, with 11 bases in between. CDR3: CASNRAGSYEQYF. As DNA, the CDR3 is TGTGCCAGCAACAGGGCAGGGTCCTACGAGCAGTACTTC.

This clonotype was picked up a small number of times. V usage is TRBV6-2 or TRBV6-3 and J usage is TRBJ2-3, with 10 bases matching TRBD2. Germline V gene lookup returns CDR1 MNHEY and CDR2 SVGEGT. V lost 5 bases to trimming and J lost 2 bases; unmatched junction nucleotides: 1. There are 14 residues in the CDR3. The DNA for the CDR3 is TGTGCCAGCAGTCTAGCGGGGGCCACAGATACGCAGTATTTT. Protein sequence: CASSLAGATDTQYF.

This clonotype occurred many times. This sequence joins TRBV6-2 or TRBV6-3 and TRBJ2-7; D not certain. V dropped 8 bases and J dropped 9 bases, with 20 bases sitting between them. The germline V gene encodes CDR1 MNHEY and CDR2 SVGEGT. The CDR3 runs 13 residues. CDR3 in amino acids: CASEDRNDMWQYF. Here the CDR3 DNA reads TGTGCCAGCGAAGACCGGAACGATATGTGGCAGTACTTC.

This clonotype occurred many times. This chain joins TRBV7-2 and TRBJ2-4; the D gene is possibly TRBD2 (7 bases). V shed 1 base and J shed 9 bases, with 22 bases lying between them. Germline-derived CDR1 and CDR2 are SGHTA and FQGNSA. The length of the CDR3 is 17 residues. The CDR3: CASSLVGGRAAPGIQYF. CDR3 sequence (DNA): TGTGCCAGCAGCTTAGTGGGGGGGCGCGCGGCTCCAGGCATTCAGTACTTC.

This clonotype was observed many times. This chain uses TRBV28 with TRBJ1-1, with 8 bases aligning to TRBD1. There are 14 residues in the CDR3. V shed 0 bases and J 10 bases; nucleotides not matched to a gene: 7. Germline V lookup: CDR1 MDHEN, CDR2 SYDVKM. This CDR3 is CASSLWRQGARAFF. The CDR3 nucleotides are TGTGCCAGCAGTTTATGGCGTCAGGGGGCGCGAGCTTTCTTT. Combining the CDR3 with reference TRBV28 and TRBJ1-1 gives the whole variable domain DVKVTQSSRYLVKRTGEKVFLECVQDMDHENMFWYRQDPGLGLRLIYFSYDVKMKEKGDIPEGYSVSREKKERFSLILESASTNQTSMYLCASSLWRQGARAFFGQGTRLTVV.

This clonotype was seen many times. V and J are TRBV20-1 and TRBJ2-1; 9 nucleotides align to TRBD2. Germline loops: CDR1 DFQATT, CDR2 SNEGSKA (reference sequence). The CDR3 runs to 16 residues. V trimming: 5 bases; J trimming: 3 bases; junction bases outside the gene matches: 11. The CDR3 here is CSARSPSGAHYNEQFF. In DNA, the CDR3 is TGCAGTGCTCGATCCCCTAGCGGGGCGCACTACAATGAGCAGTTCTTC.

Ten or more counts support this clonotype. CDR3 sequence reads: CASSPTAYRDPNYGYTF. The CDR3 DNA is TGCGCCAGCAGCCCCACAGCCTACAGGGATCCTAACTATGGCTACACCTTC. The chain uses TRBV4-1 and TRBJ1-2, with a possible D match to TRBD1 (6 bases). Germline V gives CDR1 MGHRA, CDR2 YSYEKL. The CDR3 sequence is 17 residues long. Trimming cost V 4 bases and J 0 bases, with 18 bases left between them.

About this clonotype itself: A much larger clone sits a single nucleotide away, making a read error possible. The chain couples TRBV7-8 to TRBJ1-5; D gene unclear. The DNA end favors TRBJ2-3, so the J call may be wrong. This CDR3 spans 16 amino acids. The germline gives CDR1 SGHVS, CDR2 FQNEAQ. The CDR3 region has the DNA TGTGCCAGCAGCCCCCCTTTGAGATATAGCAATCAGCCCCAGTATTTT. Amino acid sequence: CASSPPLRYSNQPQYF.

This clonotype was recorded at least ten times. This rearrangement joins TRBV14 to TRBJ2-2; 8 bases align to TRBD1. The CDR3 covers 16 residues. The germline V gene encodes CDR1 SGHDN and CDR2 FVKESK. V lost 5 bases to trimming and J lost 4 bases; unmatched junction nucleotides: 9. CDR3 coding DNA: TGTGCCAGCAGCAAAGCCCAGGGGGCAAGCACCGGGGAGCTGTTTTTT. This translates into CASSKAQGASTGELFF.

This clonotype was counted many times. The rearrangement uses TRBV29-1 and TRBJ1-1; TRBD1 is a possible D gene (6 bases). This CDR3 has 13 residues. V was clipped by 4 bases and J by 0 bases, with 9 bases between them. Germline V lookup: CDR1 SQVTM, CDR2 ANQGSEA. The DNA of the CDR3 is TGCAGCGTTGCGACAGGATTGAACACTGAAGCTTTCTTT. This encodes CSVATGLNTEAFF.

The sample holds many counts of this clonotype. In DNA, the CDR3 is TGTGCCACCAGTGATTCTGGACCTTACAATGAGCAGTTCTTC. Translated, it gives CATSDSGPYNEQFF. The rearrangement joins TRBV24-1 to TRBJ2-1; D is undetermined. The germline CDR1 and CDR2 sequences are KGHDR and SFDVKD. The V and J ends lost 2 bases and 4 bases respectively, with 8 bases between them. This CDR3 comprises 14 residues.

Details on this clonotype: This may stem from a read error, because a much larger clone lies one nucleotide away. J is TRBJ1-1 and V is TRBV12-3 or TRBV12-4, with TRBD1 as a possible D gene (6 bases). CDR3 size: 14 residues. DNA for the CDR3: TGTGCCAGCAGTTTGAGCGGGGGCGGTTCTGAAGCTCTCTTT. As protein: CASSLSGGGSEALF.

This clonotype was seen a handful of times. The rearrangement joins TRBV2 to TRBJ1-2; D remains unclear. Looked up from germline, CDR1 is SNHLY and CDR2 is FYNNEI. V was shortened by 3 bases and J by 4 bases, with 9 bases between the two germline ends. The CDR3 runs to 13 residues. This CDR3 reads CASSDGEGYGYTF. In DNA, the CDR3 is TGTGCCAGCAGTGACGGGGAGGGCTATGGCTACACCTTC.

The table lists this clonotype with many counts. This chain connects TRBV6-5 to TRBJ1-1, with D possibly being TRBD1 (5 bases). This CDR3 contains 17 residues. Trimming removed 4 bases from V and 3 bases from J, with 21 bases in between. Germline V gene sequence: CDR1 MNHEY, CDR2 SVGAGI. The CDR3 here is CASSSLKPTARDTEAFF. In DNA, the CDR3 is TGTGCCAGCAGTTCTCTTAAGCCGACAGCCCGTGACACTGAAGCTTTCTTT.